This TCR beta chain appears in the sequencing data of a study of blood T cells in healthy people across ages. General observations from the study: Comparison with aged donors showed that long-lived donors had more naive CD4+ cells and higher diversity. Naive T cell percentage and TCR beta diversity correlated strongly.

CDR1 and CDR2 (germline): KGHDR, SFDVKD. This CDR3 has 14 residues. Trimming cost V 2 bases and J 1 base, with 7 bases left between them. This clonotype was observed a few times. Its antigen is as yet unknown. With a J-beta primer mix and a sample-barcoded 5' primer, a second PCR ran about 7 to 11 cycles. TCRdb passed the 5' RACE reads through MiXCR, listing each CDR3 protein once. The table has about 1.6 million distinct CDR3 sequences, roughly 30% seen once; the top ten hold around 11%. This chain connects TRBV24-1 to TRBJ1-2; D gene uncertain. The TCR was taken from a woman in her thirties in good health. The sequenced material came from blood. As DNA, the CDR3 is TGTGCCACCAGTGATTCCGGAGTTAACTATGGCTACACCTTC. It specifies CATSDSGVNYGYTF.